These 10 T cell receptor beta chains were sequenced from one sample in a study of response to subunit inactivated influenza vaccine. Each CDR3 protein gets one entry after TCRdb re-called the RT-PCR reads with MiXCR. The sample lists fewer than 700,000 distinct CDR3 sequences, 10% to 15% occurring once. The source was PBMCs from blood, collected more than 35 days after vaccination. Receptors originate from a man between 45 and 60 years old who received an inactivated influenza vaccine.

In regard to this clonotype: A much more abundant neighbour one base away suggests this may be a read error. The chain uses TRBV4-3 and TRBJ2-7, with TRBD1 as a possible D gene (6 bases). The germline V gene encodes CDR1 LGHNA and CDR2 YSLEER. Trimming cost V 2 bases and J 0 bases, with 11 bases left between them. The length of the CDR3 is 15 residues. This CDR3 is CASSQSGASSYEQYF. The CDR3, as DNA: TGCGCCAGCAGCCAATCAGGGGCGAGCTCCTACGAGCAGTACTTC.

V is TRBV3-1 and J is TRBJ2-1, with D uncertain. V lost 5 bases and J 9 bases, leaving 11 bases between the germline ends. The CDR3 has 12 residues. CDR1 LGHDT and CDR2 YNNKEL come from the germline V gene (reference sequence). In DNA form, the CDR3 reads TGTGCCAGCAGCATCCGGGTATCTGAGCAGTTCTTC. Protein sequence: CASSIRVSEQFF.

This clonotype showed up just a few times. The rearrangement joins TRBV7-8 to TRBJ2-7; D is uncertain. The CDR3 contains 12 residues. The V gene's germline CDR1 is SGHVS and CDR2 FQNEAQ. V lost 8 bases and J 5 bases, leaving 13 bases between the germline ends. The CDR3 coding sequence is TGTGCCAGCCGTACTACCGCGGACGAGCAGTACTTC. Its protein product is CASRTTADEQYF.

Ten or more counts support this clonotype. The chain carries TRBV6-4 and TRBJ2-2; D might be TRBD2 (5 bases). Per germline, CDR1 MRHNA and CDR2 SNTAGT. Deletions cut 6 bases from V and 2 bases from J, with 10 bases between. The CDR3 is 14 residues long. CDR3 residues: CASRGEGNTGELFF. In nucleotides, the CDR3 is TGTGCCAGCAGAGGCGAGGGAAACACCGGGGAGCTGTTTTTT.

V is TRBV11-2 and J is TRBJ2-5; 12 bases are a match to TRBD2. Germline V gene lookup returns CDR1 SGHAT and CDR2 FQNNGV. V gave up 5 bases and J gave up 5 bases; unmatched junction bases: 15. CDR3 size: 18 residues. CDR3 residues: CASSRGPRLAGVRETQYF. CDR3 nucleotide sequence: TGTGCCAGCAGCCGAGGGCCGAGACTAGCGGGAGTTCGCGAGACCCAGTACTTC.

As to this clonotype: This may stem from a read error, because a much larger clone lies one nucleotide away. This sequence joins TRBV5-1 and TRBJ1-2; D unresolved. The germline gives CDR1 SGHRS, CDR2 YFSETQ. The CDR3 spans 15 residues. CDR3 in DNA: TGCGTCAGCAGCTTGGAACTACGGACCGGCTATGGCTACACCTTC. It yields the protein CVSSLELRTGYGYTF.

This rearrangement joins TRBV5-1 to TRBJ2-5, with 10 bases fitting TRBD1. The germline CDR1 and CDR2 sequences are SGHRS and YFSETQ. This CDR3 has 16 residues. J was trimmed by 5 bases and V by 0 bases; bases with no gene match: 7. This CDR3 is CASSLVGQGYWETQYF. The CDR3 DNA reads TGCGCCAGCAGCTTGGTGGGACAGGGGTACTGGGAGACCCAGTACTTC.

This clonotype was counted between two and nine times. The chain has TRBV10-3 and TRBJ2-7; 7 bases are a match to TRBD1. The J segment lost 6 bases and the V segment lost 0 bases, leaving 2 bases of the junction unmatched. The germline gives CDR1 ENHRY, CDR2 SYGVKD. This CDR3 has 13 amino acids. CDR3 DNA sequence: TGTGCCATCAGTGAGTCGAGGGGGCTCGAGCAGTACTTC. This translates into CAISESRGLEQYF.

The V and J genes are TRBV12-3 or TRBV12-4 and TRBJ2-1, with a possible D match to TRBD2 (6 bases). The CDR3 totals 16 residues. V lost 1 base and J 0 bases, leaving 10 bases between the germline ends. CDR3 sequence: CASSLVAGRSYNEQFF. The CDR3, as DNA: TGTGCCAGCAGTTTAGTTGCGGGACGCTCCTACAATGAGCAGTTCTTC.

The V and J genes are TRBV5-1 and TRBJ2-3; 12 nucleotides agree with TRBD2. This CDR3 has 16 amino acids. Germline CDR1 reads SGHRS; CDR2 reads YFSETQ. J lost 5 bases, V lost 0 bases, and 4 bases had no gene match. The DNA of the CDR3 is TGCGCCAGCAGCTTGGCGACTAGCGGGGGCGGAGATACGCAGTATTTT. This encodes CASSLATSGGGDTQYF. The full variable domain, its missing parts supplied by reference TRBV5-1 and TRBJ2-3, is KAGVTQTPRYLIKTRGQQVTLSCSPISGHRSVSWYQQTPGQGLQFLFEYFSETQRNKGNFPGRFSGRQFSNSRSEMNVSTLELGDSALYLCASSLATSGGGDTQYFGPGTRLTVL.